This T cell receptor (beta chain) originates from a study of blood T cell repertoires in COVID-19. The CDR3 is made up of 15 amino acids. After removal of 5 bases from V and 3 bases from J, the junction contained 4 bases not matched to a gene. Germline CDR1 reads LNHDA; CDR2 reads SQIVND (reference sequence). TCRdb keeps only in-frame clones here, not all; method: immunoSEQ multiplex PCR. The sample has about 170,000 clones; less than 85% are singletons. This TCR was sampled from a woman of 80 years or more with active or convalescent COVID-19. The sequenced material came from peripheral blood. V and J are TRBV19 and TRBJ2-1; 10 nucleotides line up with TRBD1. The CDR3 nucleotides read TGTGCCAGTAGTGCCGGGACAGGGGACTACAATGAGCAGTTCTTC. Translation: CASSAGTGDYNEQFF.